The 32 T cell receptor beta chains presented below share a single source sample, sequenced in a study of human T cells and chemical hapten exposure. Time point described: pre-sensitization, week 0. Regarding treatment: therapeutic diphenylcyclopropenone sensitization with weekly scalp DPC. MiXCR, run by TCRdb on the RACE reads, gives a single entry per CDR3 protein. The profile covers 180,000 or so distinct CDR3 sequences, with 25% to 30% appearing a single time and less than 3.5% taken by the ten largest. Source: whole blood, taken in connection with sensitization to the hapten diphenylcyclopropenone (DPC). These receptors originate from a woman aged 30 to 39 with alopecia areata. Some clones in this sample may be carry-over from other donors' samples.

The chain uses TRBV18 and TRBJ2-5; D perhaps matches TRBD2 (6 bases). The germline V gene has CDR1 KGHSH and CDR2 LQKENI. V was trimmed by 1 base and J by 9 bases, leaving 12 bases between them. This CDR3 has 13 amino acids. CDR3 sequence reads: CASSPQRQRAQYF. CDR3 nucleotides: TGTGCCAGCTCACCACAGAGACAGCGGGCCCAGTACTTC.

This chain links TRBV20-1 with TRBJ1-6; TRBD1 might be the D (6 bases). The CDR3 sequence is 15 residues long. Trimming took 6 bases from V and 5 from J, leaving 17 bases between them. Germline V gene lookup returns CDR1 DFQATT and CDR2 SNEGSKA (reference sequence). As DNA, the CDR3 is TGCAGTGCCCTAGACGGGACACGGGATAATTCACCCCTCCACTTT. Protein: CSALDGTRDNSPLHF.

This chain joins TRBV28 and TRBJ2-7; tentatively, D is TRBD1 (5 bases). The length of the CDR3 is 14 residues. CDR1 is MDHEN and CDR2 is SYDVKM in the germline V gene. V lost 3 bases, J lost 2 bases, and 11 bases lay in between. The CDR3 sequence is CASSFQGFTYEQYF. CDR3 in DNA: TGTGCCAGCAGTTTCCAGGGCTTTACCTACGAGCAGTACTTC.

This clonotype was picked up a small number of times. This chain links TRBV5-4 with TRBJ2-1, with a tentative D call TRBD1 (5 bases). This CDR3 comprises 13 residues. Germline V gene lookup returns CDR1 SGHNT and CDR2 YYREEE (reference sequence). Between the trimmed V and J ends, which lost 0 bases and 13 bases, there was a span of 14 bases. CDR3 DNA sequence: TGTGCCAGCAGCTTGGCAGGGATGGCAGATCAGTTCTTC. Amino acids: CASSLAGMADQFF.

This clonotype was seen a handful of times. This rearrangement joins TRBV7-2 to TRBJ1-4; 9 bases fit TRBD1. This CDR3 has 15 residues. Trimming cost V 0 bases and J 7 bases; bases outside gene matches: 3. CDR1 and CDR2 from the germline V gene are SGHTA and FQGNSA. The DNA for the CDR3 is TGTGCCAGCAGCTTAGCGGGGACAGGGTCTGAAAAACTGTTTTTT. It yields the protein CASSLAGTGSEKLFF.

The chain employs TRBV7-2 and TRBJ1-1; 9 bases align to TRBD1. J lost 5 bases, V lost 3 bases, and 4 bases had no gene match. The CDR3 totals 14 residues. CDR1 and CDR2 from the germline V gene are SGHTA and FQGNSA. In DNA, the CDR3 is TGTGCCAGCAGCTTCGGGACAGGGACTACTGAAGCTTTCTTT. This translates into CASSFGTGTTEAFF.

CDR3 bases: TGTGCCAGCAGCTTAGACTACCTTAGCACAGATACGCAGTATTTT. It codes for CASSLDYLSTDTQYF. The chain uses TRBV7-2 and TRBJ2-3; no clear D. From germline, CDR1 is SGHTA and CDR2 FQGNSA. V shed 1 base and J shed 0 bases, with 8 bases lying between them. This CDR3 has 15 amino acids.

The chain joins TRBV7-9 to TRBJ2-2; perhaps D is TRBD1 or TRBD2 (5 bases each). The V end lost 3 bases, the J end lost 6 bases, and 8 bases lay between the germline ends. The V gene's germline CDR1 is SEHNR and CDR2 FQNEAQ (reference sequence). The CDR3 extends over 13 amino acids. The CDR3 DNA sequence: TGTGCCAGCAGCTTCTTGGGGGCCGGGGAGCTGTTTTTT. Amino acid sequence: CASSFLGAGELFF.

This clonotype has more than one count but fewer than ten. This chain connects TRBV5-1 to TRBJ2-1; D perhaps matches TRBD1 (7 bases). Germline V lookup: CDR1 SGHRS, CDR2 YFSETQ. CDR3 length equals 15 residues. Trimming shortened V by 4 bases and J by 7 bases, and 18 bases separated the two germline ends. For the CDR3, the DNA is TGCGCCAGCAGCCGGAGGGTACAGGGGATGAATGAGCAGTTCTTC. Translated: CASSRRVQGMNEQFF.

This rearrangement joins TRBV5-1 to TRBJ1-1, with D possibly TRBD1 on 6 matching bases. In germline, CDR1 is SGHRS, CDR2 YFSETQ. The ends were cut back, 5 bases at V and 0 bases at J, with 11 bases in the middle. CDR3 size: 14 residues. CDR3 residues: CASRGHLMNTEAFF. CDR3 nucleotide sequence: TGCGCCAGCAGGGGACACCTTATGAACACTGAAGCTTTCTTT.

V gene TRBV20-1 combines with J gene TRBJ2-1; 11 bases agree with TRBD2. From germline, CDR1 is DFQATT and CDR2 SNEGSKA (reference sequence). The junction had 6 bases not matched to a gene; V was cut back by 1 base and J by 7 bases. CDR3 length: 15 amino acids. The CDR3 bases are TGCAGTGCTAGAGCCACTAGCGGGAGTAGGAATGAGCAGTTCTTC. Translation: CSARATSGSRNEQFF.

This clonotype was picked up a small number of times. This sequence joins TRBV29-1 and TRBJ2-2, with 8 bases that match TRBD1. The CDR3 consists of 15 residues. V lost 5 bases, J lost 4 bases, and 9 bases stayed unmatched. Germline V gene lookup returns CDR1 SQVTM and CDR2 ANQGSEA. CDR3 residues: CSVSGPDRATGELFF. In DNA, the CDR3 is TGCAGCGTTTCCGGCCCGGACAGGGCCACCGGGGAGCTGTTTTTT.

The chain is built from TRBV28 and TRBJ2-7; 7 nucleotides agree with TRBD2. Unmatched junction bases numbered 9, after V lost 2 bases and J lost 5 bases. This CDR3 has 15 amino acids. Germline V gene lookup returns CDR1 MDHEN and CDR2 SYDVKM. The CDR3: CASSLNLAGVDEQYF. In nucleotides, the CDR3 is TGTGCCAGCAGTTTAAACTTGGCGGGAGTAGACGAGCAGTACTTC.

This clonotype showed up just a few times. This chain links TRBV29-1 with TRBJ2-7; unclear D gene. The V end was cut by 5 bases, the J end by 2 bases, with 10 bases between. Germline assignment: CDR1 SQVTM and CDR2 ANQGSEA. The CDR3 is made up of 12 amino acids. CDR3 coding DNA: TGCAGCGTTTCGGCAGGTACCTACGAGCAGTACTTC. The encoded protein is CSVSAGTYEQYF.

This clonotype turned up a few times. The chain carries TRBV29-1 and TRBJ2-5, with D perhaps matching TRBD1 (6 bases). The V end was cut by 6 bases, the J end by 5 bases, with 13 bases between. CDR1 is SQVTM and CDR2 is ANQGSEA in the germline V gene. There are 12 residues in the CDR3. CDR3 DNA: TGCAGCGTGCACAGGGCGATGGAGACCCAGTACTTC. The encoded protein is CSVHRAMETQYF.

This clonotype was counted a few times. The CDR3 DNA follows: TGCGCCAGCAGCCCCGGACGAGCGGGAGGCACAGATACGCAGTATTTT. It is translated as CASSPGRAGGTDTQYF. The genes are TRBV5-1 and TRBJ2-3, with 8 nucleotides matching TRBD2. The CDR3 runs to 16 residues. CDR1 is SGHRS, CDR2 YFSETQ, per germline. Trimming took 4 bases from V and 1 from J; bases not matched to a gene: 8.

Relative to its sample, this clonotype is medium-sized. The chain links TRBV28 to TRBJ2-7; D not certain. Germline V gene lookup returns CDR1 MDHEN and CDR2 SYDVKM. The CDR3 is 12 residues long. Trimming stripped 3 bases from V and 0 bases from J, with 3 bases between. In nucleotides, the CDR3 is TGTGCCAGCAGTTTTATCTCCTACGAGCAGTACTTC. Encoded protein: CASSFISYEQYF.

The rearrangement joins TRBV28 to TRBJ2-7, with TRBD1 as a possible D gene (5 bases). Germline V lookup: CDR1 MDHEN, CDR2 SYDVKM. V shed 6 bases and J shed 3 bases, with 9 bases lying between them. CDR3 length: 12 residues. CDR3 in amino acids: CASSQTVYEQYF. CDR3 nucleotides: TGTGCCAGCAGCCAGACAGTCTACGAGCAGTACTTC.

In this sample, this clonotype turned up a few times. CDR3 sequence reads: CAISERTSGSAGELFF. The CDR3, as DNA: TGTGCCATCAGTGAGAGGACTAGCGGGAGTGCCGGGGAGCTGTTTTTT. The genes are TRBV10-3 and TRBJ2-2; TRBD2 agrees at 13 bases. The germline CDR1 and CDR2 sequences are ENHRY and SYGVKD. The ends lost 2 bases at V and 6 bases at J; junction bases unmatched: 3. The CDR3 is 16 residues long.

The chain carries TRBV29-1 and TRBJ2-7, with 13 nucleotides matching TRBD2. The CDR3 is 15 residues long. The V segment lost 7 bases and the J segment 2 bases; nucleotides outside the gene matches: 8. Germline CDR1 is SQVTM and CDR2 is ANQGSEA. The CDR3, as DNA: TGCAGCGCAAGCGTGGGGACTAGCGGGACCTACGAGCAGTACTTC. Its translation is CSASVGTSGTYEQYF.

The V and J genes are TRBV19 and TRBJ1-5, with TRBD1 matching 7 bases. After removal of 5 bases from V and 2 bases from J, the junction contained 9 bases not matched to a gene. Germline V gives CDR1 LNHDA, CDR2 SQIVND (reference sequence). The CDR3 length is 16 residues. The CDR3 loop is CASSWRAGTGNQPQHF. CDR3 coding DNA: TGTGCCAGTAGTTGGAGGGCCGGGACAGGCAATCAGCCCCAGCATTTT.

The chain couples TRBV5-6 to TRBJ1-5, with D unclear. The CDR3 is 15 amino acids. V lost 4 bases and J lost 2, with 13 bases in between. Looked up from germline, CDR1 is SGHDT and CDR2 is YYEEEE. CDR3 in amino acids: CASSQFGSGNQPQHF. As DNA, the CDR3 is TGTGCCAGCAGCCAATTCGGCTCGGGCAATCAGCCCCAGCATTTT.

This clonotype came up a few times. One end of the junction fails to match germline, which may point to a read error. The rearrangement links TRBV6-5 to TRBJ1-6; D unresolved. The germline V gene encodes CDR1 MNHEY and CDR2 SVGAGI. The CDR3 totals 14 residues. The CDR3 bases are TGTGCCAGCACTTACCACGGGAATAATTCACCCCTCCACTTT. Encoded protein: CASTYHGNNSPLHF.

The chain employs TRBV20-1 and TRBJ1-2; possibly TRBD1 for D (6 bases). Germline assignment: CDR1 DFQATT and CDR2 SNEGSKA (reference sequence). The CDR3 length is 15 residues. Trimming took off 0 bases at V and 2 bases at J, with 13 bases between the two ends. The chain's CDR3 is CSARDRPGANYGYTF. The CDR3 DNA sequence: TGCAGTGCTAGAGATAGGCCGGGGGCGAACTATGGCTACACCTTC.

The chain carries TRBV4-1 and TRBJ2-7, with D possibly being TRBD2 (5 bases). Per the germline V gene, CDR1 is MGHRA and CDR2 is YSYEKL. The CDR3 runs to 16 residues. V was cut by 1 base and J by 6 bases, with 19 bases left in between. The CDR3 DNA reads TGCGCCAGCAGCCAAGTAACGGAGCGGCCTTCCGGCGAGCAGTACTTC. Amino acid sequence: CASSQVTERPSGEQYF.

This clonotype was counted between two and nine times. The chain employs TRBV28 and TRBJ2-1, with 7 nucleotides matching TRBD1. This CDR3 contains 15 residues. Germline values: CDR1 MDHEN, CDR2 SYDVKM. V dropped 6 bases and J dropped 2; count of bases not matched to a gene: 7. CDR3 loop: CASSQTGTAYNEQFF. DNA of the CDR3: TGTGCCAGCAGCCAAACCGGGACAGCCTACAATGAGCAGTTCTTC.

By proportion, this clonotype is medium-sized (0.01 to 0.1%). CDR3 protein: CSVVYGVDEQYF. The CDR3, as DNA: TGCAGCGTTGTCTATGGGGTAGACGAGCAGTACTTC. V is TRBV29-1 and J is TRBJ2-7; no clear D. This CDR3 has 12 amino acids. Looked up from germline, CDR1 is SQVTM and CDR2 is ANQGSEA. V shed 4 bases and J shed 5 bases, with 12 bases lying between them.

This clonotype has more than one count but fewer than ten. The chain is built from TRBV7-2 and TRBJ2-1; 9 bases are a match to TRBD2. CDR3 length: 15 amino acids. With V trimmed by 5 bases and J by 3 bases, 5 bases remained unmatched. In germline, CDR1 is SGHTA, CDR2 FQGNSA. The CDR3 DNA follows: TGTGCCAGCAGCGTCGGGACTAGCCACTACAATGAGCAGTTCTTC. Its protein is CASSVGTSHYNEQFF.

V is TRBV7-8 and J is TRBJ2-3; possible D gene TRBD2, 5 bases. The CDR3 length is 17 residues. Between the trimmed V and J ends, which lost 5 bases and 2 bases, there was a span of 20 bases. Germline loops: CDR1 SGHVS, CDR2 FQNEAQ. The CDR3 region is CASSQRGPQVLTDTQYF. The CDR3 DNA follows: TGTGCCAGCAGCCAACGGGGTCCCCAGGTACTCACAGATACGCAGTATTTT.

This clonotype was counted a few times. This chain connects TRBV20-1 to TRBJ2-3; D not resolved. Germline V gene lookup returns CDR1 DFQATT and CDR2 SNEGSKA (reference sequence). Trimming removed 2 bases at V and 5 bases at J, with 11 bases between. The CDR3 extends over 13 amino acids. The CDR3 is CSARSPGGDTQYF. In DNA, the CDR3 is TGCAGTGCTAGATCCCCGGGTGGAGATACGCAGTATTTT.

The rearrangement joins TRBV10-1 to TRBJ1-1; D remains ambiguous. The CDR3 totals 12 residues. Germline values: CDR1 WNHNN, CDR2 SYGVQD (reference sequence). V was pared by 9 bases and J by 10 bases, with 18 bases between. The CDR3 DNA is TGCGCCAGGTGCGACCCTCGGATCGGAGCTTTCTTT. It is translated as CARCDPRIGAFF.

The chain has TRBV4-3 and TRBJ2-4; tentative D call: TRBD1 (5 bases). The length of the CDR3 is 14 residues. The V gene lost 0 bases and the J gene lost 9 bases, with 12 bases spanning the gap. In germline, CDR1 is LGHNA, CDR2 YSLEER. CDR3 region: CASSQESGQTIQYF. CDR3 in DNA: TGCGCCAGCAGCCAAGAATCAGGGCAGACCATTCAGTACTTC.